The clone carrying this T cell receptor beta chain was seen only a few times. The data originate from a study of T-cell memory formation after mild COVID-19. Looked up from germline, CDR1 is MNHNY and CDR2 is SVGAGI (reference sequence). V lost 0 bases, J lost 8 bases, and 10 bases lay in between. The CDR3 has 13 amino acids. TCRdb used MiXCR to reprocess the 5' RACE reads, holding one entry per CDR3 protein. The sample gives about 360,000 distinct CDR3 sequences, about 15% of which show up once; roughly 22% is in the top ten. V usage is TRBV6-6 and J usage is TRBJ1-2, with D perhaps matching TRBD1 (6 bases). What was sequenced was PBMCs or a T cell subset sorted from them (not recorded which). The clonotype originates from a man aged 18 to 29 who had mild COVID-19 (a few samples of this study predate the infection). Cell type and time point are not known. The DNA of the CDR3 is TGTGCCAGCAGTTACTCGCAGGGGAGCGGCTACACCTTC. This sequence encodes CASSYSQGSGYTF.